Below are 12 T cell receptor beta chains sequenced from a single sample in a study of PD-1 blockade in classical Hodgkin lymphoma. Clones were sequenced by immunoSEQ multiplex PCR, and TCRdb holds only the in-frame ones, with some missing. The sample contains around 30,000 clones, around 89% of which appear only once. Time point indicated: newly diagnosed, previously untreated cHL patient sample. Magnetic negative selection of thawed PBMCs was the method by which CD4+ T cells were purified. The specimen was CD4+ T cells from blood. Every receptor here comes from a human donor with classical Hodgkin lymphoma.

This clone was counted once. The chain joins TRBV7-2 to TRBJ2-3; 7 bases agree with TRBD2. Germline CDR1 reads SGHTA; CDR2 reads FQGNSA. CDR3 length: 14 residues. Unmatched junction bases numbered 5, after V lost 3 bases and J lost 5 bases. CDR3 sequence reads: CASSLAGVGDTQYF. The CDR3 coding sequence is TGTGCCAGCAGCTTGGCGGGAGTAGGAGATACGCAGTATTTT.

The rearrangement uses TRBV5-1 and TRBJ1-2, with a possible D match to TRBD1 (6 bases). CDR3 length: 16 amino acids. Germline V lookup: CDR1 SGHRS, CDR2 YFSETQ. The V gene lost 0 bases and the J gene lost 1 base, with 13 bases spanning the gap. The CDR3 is CASSLAAGEGNYGYTF. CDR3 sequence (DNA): TGCGCCAGCAGCTTGGCAGCAGGGGAGGGTAACTATGGCTACACCTTC.

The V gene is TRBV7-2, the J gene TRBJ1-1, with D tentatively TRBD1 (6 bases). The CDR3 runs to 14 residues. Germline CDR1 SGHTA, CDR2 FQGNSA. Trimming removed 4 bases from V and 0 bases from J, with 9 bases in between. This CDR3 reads CASSSGTLNTEAFF. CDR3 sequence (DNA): TGTGCCAGCAGCTCCGGGACACTGAACACTGAAGCTTTCTTT.

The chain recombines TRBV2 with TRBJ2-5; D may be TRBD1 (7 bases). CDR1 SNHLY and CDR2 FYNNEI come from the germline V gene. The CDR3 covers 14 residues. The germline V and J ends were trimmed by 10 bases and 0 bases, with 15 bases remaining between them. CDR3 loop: CAIRRGVYQETQYF. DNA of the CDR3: TGTGCCATTCGCAGGGGGGTCTACCAAGAGACCCAGTACTTC.

DNA of the CDR3: TGCAGCGTTGGGACTAGCGGGAGTAGCGAGCAGTACTTC. As protein: CSVGTSGSSEQYF. The gene calls are TRBV29-1 and TRBJ2-7; 13 bases are a match to TRBD2. The CDR3 runs 13 residues. In germline, CDR1 is SQVTM, CDR2 ANQGSEA. V lost 4 bases to trimming and J lost 6 bases; unmatched junction nucleotides: 3.

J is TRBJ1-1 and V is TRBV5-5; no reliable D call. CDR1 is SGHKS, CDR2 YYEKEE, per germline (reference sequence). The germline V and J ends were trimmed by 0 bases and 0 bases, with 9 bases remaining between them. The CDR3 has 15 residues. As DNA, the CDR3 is TGTGCCAGCAGCTTGGCGATGGGCATGAACACTGAAGCTTTCTTT. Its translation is CASSLAMGMNTEAFF. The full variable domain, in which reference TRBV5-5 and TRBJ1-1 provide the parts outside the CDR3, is DAGVTQSPTHLIKTRGQQVTLRCSPISGHKSVSWYQQVLGQGPQFIFQYYEKEERGRGNFPDRFSARQFPNYSSELNVNALLLGDSALYLCASSLAMGMNTEAFFGQGTRLTVV.

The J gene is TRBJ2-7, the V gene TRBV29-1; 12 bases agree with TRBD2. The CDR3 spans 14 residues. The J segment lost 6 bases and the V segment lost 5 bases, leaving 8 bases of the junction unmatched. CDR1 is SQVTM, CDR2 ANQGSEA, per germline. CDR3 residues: CSVPSTSGGREQYF. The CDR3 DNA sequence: TGCAGCGTTCCCTCGACTAGCGGGGGTCGCGAGCAGTACTTC.

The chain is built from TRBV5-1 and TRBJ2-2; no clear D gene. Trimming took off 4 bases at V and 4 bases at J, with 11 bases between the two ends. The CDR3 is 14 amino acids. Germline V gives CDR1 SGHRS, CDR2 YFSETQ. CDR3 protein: CASSVRSFTGELFF. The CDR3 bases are TGCGCCAGCAGCGTTAGGTCGTTCACCGGGGAGCTGTTTTTT.

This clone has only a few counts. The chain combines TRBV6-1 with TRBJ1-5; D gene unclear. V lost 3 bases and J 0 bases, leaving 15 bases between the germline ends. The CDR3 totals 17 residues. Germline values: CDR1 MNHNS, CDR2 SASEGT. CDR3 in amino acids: CASSDDWMGYSNQPQHF. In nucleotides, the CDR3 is TGTGCCAGCAGTGACGACTGGATGGGTTATAGCAATCAGCCCCAGCATTTT.

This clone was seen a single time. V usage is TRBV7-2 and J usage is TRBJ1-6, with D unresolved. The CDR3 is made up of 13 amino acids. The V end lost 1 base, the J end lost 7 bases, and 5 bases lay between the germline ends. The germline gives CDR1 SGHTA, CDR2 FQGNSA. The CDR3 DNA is TGTGCCAGCAGCTTAGACGGCAATTCACCCCTCCACTTT. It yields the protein CASSLDGNSPLHF.

CDR3 sequence: CAISDGTSYEQYF. CDR3 nucleotide sequence: TGTGCCATCAGTGATGGTACCTCCTACGAGCAGTACTTC. This chain joins TRBV10-3 and TRBJ2-7; no firm D call. V was cut by 3 bases and J by 0 bases, with 6 bases left in between. This CDR3 spans 13 amino acids. The V gene's germline CDR1 is ENHRY and CDR2 SYGVKD.

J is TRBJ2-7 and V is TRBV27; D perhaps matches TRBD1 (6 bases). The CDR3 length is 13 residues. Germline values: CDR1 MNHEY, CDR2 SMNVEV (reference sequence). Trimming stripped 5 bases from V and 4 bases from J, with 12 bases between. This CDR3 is CASSRLRGYEQYF. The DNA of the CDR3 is TGTGCCAGCAGTCGGCTTAGGGGGTACGAGCAGTACTTC.